This T cell receptor beta chain was retrieved from a study of OX40 agonist ivuxolimab in advanced cancers. Collection of blood occurred at baseline, at cycle 4 day 1, and at cycle 7 day 1. The protocol was immunoSEQ multiplex PCR, while the TCRdb copy is restricted to in-frame clones and leaves out a portion. Of tens of thousands of clones listed, over 60% were seen once; the top ten hold about 17%. In the case of this clone: Its target is unknown.

Per the germline V gene, CDR1 is SGHDN and CDR2 is FVKESK. The CDR3 contains 16 residues. Trimming pared 4 bases from V and 0 bases from J, leaving 16 bases between. Study-wide results and caveats: Individuals who were partial responders at 0.1-3.0 mg/kg had clonal expansion that ranked among the lowest.

This specimen was CD4+ or CD8+ T cells sorted from blood, taken in a trial of the OX40 agonist ivuxolimab. V gene TRBV14 combines with J gene TRBJ2-7, with D possibly TRBD2 on 6 matching bases. The source is an adult with an advanced solid tumor such as melanoma, head and neck, liver or kidney cancer. The CDR3 reads CASSPLMGTSSYEQYF. CDR3 nucleotide sequence: TGTGCCAGCAGCCCCCTCATGGGGACTTCCTCCTACGAGCAGTACTTC.